Included here is one TCR beta chain sequence, with context. Its antigen is as yet unknown. This entry belongs to a study of shared clonotypes between healthy human individuals. TCRdb's table, derived via immunoSEQ multiplex PCR, lists solely in-frame clones and lacks some. The sample has around 2.5 million clones; roughly 93% are singletons. Study-level points and caveats: Sampling included only blood; tissue repertoires likely differ.

Per germline, CDR1 SGHTA and CDR2 FQGTGA. The V and J ends lost 5 bases and 5 bases, in that order; junction bases with no gene match: 6. The CDR3 totals 15 residues. The sequence was obtained from a man between 18 and 29 years old in good health. Some clones in this sample may be carry-over from other donors' samples. Sequencing was performed on naive CD4+ T cells from PBMCs. Subset of the sample: CD45RA+ positively selected. The chain links TRBV7-3 to TRBJ2-2; 9 bases are shared with TRBD1. The CDR3 sequence: CASSPQGARTGELFF. For the CDR3, the DNA is TGTGCCAGCAGCCCACAGGGGGCAAGGACCGGGGAGCTGTTTTTT. The variable domain in full, with the rest retrieved from reference TRBV7-3 and TRBJ2-2, is GAGVSQTPSNKVTEKGKYVELRCDPISGHTALYWYRQSLGQGPEFLIYFQGTGAADDSGLPNDRFFAVRPEGSVSTLKIQRTERGDSAVYLCASSPQGARTGELFFGEGSRLTVL.